This T cell receptor (beta chain) emerged from a study of identical twins. General study findings and limits: Beta out-of-frame sequences showed weaker excess twin sharing.

V shed 3 bases, J shed 4 bases, and the junction held 4 bases outside the gene matches. Per the germline V gene, CDR1 is DFQATT and CDR2 is SNEGSKA (reference sequence). This CDR3 contains 14 residues. Template switching added a universal primer site; cDNA carried unique molecular identifiers. TCRdb re-analysed the 5' RACE reads in MiXCR, keeping a single row per CDR3 protein. The profile shows 500,000 or so distinct CDR3 sequences, roughly 21% of them singletons. This clonotype showed up just a few times. The target antigen is unknown. The data were also submitted as part of a second study, on T cells expressing NK-cell markers. Per that paper: It was sorted CD3+CD56+NKG2C+, CD3+CD56+NKG2C- and CD3+CD56-NKG2C+ T cells that supplied the TCR beta repertoires.

The specimen was CD4+ T cells sorted from blood. The TCR originated in a young woman in good health. This chain links TRBV20-1 with TRBJ2-5; 11 positions agree with TRBD2. CDR3 region: CSARIAGGRETQYF. The CDR3 DNA reads as TGCAGTGCTAGGATAGCGGGGGGGCGAGAGACCCAGTACTTC.